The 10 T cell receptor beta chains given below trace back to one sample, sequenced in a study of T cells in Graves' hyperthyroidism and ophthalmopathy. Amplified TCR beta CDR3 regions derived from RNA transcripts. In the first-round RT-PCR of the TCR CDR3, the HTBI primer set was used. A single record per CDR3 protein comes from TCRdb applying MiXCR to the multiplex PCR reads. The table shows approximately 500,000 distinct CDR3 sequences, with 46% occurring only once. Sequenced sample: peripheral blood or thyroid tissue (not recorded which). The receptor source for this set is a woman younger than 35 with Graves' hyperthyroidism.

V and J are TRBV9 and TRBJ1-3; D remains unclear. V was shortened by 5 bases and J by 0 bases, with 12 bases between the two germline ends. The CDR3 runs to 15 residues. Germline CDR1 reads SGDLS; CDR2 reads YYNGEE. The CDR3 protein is CASSSPRTSGNTIYF. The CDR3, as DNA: TGTGCCAGCAGTAGCCCCCGGACCTCTGGAAACACCATATATTTT.

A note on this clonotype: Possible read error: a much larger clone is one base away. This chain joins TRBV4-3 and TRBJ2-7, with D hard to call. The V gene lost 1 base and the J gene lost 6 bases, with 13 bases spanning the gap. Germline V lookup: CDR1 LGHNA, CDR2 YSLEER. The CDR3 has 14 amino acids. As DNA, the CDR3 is TGCGCCAGCAGCCAAGTGGGAACTATCTGCGAGCAGTACTTC. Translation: CASSQVGTICEQYF.

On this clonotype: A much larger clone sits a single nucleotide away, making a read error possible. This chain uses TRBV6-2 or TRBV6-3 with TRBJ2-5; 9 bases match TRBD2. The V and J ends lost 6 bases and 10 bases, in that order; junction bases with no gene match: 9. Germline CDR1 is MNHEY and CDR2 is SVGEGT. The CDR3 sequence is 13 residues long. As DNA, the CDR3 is TGTGCCAGCAGCCTTAGCGGGAGAGGGATCCAGTACTTC. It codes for CASSLSGRGIQYF.

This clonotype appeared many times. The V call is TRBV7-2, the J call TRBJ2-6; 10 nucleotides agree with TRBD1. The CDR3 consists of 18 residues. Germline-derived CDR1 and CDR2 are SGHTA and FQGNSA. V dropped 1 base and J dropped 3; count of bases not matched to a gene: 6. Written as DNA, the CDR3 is TGTGCCAGCAGCTTAGAGACAGGGGGCGGATTTGGGGCCAACGTCCTGACTTTC. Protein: CASSLETGGGFGANVLTF.

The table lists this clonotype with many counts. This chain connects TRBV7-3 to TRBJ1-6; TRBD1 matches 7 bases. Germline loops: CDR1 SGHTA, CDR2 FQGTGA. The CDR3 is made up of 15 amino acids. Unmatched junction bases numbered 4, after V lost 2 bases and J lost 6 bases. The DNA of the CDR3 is TGTGCCAGCAGCTTATTACCAGGGGGTAATTCACCCCTCCACTTT. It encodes CASSLLPGGNSPLHF.

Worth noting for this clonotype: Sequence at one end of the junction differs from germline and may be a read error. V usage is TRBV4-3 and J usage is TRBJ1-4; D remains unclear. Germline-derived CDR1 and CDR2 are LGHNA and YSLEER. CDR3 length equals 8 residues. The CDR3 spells CASSQDQF. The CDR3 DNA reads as TGCGCCAGCAGCCAAGATCAGTTT.

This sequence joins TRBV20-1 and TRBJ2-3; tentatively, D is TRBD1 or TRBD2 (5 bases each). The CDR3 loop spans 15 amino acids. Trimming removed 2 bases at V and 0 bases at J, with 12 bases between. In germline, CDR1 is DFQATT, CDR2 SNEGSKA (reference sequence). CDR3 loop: CSARYPGPSTDTQYF. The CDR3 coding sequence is TGCAGTGCTAGATACCCGGGACCTAGCACAGATACGCAGTATTTT.

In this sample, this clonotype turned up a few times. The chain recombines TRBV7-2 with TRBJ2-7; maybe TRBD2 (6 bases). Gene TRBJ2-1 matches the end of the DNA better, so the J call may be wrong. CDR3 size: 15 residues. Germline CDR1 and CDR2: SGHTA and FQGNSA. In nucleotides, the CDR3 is TGTGCCAGCAGCTTAGCTAGCGGCTACTACAATGAGCAGTTCTTC. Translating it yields CASSLASGYYNEQFF.

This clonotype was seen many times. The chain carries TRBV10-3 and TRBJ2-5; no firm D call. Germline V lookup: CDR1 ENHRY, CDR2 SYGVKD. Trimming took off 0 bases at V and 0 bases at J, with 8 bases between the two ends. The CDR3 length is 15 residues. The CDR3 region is CAISESQADQETQYF. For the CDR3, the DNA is TGTGCCATCAGTGAGTCGCAGGCAGACCAAGAGACCCAGTACTTC.

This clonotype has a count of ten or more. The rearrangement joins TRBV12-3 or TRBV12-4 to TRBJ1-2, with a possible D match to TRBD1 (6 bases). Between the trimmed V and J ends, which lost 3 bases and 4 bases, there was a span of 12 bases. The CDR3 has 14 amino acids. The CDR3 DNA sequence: TGTGCCAGCAGTTTCGCAGGGGCTGGCTATGGCTACACCTTC. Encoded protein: CASSFAGAGYGYTF.